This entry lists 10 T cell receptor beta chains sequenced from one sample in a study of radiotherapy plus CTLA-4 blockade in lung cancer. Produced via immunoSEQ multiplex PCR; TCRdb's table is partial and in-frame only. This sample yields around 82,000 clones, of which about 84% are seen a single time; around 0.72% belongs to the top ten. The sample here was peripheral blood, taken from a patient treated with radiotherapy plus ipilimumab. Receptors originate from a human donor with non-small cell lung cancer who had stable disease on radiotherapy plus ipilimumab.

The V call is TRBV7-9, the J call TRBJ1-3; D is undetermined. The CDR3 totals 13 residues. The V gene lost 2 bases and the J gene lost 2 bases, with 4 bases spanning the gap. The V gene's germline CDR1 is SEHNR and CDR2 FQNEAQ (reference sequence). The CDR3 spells CASSLKAGNTIYF. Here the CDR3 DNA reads TGTGCCAGCAGCTTAAAGGCTGGAAACACCATATATTTT.

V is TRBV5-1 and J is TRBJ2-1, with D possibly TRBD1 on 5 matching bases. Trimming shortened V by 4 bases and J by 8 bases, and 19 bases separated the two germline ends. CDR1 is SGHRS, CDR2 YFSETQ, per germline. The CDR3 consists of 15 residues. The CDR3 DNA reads TGCGCCAGCAGCCAGAAGGGGATGTATCCTCATGAGCAGTTCTTC. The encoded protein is CASSQKGMYPHEQFF.

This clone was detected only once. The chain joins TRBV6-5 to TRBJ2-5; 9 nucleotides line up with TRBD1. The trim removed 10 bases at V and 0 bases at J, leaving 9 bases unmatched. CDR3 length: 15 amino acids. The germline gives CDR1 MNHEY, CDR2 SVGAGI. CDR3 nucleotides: TGTGCCACCGTTCCCGGGACAGGGCACCAAGAGACCCAGTACTTC. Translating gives CATVPGTGHQETQYF.

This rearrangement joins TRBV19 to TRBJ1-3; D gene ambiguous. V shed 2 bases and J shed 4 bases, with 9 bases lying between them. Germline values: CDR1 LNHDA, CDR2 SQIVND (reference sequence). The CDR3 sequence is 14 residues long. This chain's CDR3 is CASSIRAIGNTIYF. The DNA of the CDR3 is TGTGCCAGTAGTATAAGGGCAATCGGAAACACCATATATTTT.

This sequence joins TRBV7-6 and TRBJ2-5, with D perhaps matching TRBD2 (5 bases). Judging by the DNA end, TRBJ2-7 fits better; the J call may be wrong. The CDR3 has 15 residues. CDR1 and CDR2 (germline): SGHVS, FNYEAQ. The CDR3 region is CASSLVGGGSYEQYF. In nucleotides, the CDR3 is TGTGCCAGCAGCTTAGTCGGCGGCGGGTCCTACGAGCAGTACTTC.

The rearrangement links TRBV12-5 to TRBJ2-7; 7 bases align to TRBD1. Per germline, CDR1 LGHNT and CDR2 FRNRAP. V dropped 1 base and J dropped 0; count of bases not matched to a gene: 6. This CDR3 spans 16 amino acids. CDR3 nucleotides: TGTGCTAGTGGTTTGGCTGCCGGGACAGCCTCCTACGAGCAGTACTTC. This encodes CASGLAAGTASYEQYF.

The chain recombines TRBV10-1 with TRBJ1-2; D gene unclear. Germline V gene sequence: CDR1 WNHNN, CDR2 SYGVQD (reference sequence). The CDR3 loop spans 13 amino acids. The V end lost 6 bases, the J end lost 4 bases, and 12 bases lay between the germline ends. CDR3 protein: CASRTPGGYGYTF. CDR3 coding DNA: TGCGCCAGCAGAACTCCCGGAGGCTATGGCTACACCTTC.

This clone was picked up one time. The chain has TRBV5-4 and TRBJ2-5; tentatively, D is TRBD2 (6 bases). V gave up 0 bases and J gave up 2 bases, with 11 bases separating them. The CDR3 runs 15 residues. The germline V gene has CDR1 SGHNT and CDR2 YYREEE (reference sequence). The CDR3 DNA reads TGTGCCAGCAGCTTGGCGGGAGTAGGTCAAGAGACCCAGTACTTC. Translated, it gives CASSLAGVGQETQYF.

The CDR3 loop reads CASSGRGAHRTQYF. The CDR3 DNA is TGTGCCAGCAGCGGTCGGGGGGCCCACAGGACCCAGTACTTC. This chain links TRBV7-6 with TRBJ2-5; a weak D match, TRBD2 (7 bases). With 5 bases removed from V and 7 bases from J, the gap between germline ends came to 17 bases. Germline V gene data show CDR1 as SGHVS and CDR2 as FNYEAQ. The CDR3 contains 14 residues.

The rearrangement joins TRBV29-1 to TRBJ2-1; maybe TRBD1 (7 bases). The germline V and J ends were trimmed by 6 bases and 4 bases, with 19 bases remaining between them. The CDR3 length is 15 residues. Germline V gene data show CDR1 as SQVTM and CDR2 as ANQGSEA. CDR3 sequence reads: CSVETGGGDYNEQFF. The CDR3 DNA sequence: TGCAGCGTCGAAACAGGAGGGGGCGATTACAATGAGCAGTTCTTC.